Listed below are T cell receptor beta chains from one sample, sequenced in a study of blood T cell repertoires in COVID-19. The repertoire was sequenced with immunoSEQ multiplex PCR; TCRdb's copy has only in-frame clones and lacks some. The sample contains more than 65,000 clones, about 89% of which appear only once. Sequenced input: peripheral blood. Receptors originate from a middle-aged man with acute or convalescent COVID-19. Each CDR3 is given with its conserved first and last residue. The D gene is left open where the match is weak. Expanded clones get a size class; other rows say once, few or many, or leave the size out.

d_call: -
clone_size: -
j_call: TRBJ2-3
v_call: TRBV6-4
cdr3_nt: TGTGCCAGCAGTGTTAGTTACACAGATACGCAGTATTTT
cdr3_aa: CASSVSYTDTQYF

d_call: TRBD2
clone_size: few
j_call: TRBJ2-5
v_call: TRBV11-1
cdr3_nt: TGTGCCAGCAGTCGAGGCCTAGCGGGGGGACAAGAGACCCAGTACTTC
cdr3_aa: CASSRGLAGGQETQYF

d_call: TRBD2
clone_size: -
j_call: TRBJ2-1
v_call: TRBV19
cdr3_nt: TGTGCCAGTAGTATACTAGCGGGGGGGCTGAATGAGCAGTTCTTC
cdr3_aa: CASSILAGGLNEQFF

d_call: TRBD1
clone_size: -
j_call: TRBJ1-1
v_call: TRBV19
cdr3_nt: TGTGCCAGTAGTATAGTCGGGACAGGGGGCAACACTGAAGCTTTCTTT
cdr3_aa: CASSIVGTGGNTEAFF

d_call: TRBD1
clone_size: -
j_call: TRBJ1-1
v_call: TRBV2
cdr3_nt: TGTGCCAGCGGGGCGCTCGGACAGGGCACTGAAGCTTTCTTT
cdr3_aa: CASGALGQGTEAFF

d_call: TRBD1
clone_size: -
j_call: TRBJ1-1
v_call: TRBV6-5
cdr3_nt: TGTGCCAGCAGTTCGGGACAGGTACAAGCTGAAGCTTTCTTT
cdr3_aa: CASSSGQVQAEAFF

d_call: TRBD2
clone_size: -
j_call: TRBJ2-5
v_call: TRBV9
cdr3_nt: TGTGCCAGCAGCGTAGGAAGCGGGGGGAAAGAGACCCAGTACTTC
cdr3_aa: CASSVGSGGKETQYF

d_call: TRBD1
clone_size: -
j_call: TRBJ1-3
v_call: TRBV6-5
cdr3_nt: TGTGCCAGTTGGGGACAGGGGGGAGGAAACACCATATATTTT
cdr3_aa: CASWGQGGGNTIYF

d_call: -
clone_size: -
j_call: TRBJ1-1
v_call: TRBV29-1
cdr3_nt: TGCAGCGTTGAAGTTCAGGCGGGCCGAGACACTGAAGCTTTCTTT
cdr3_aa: CSVEVQAGRDTEAFF

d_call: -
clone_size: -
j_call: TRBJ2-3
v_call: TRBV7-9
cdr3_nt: TGTGCCAGCAGCTTAGAGAGAGGACTAACCCGAGGTAGCACAGATACGCAGTATTTT
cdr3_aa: CASSLERGLTRGSTDTQYF

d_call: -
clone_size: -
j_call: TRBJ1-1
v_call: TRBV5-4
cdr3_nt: TGTGCCAGCAGCAGAGGGACTGAAGCTTTCTTT
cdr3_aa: CASSRGTEAFF

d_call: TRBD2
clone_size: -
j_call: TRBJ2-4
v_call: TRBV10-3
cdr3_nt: TGTGCCGTCGGGGGGGCGAAAAACATTCAGTACTTC
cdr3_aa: CAVGGAKNIQYF

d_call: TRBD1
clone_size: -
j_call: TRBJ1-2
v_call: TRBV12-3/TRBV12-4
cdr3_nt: TGTGCCAGCAGCCCGACAGGGGCCAATGGCTACACCTTC
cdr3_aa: CASSPTGANGYTF

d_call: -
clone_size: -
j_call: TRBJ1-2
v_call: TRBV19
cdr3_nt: TGTGCCAGTAGTATAGGGACAGACTATGGCTACACCTTC
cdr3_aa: CASSIGTDYGYTF

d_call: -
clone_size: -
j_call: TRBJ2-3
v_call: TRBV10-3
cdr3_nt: TGTGCCATCAGTGAATCGAGCCGCCCGGGTACGCAGTATTTT
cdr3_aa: CAISESSRPGTQYF

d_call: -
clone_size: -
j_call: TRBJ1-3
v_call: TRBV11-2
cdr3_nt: TGTGCCAGCAGTTCCCGTTTAGCAATCTCTGGAAACACCATATATTTT
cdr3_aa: CASSSRLAISGNTIYF

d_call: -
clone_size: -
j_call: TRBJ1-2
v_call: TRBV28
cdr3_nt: TGTGCCAGCTGTTTTTTAGGACAAACTAACTATGGCTACACCTTC
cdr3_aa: CASCFLGQTNYGYTF

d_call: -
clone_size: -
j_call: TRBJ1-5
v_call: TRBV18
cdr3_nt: TGTGCCAGCTCACCCCCCGGGACATCTTATCAGCCCCAGCATTTT
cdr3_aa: CASSPPGTSYQPQHF

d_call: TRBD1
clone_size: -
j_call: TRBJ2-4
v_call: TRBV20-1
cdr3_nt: TGCAGTGCTAGTACAGGGGCGACCAAAAACATTCAGTACTTC
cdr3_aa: CSASTGATKNIQYF

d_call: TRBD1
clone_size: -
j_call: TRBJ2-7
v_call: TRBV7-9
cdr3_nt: TGTGCCAGCAGCTCGGGTATGACAGGGGCGGGGGAGCAGTACTTC
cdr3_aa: CASSSGMTGAGEQYF

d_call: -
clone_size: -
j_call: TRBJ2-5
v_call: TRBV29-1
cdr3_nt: TGCAGCGCCCGAGGGGAGGCGGAGACCCAGTACTTC
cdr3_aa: CSARGEAETQYF

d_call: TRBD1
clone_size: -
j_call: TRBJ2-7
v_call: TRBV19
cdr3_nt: TGTGCCAGTAGCTCTCGGGACAGGGTATTCGAGCAGTACTTC
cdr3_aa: CASSSRDRVFEQYF

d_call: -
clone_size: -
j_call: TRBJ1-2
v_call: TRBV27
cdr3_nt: TGTGCCAGCAGTTCGCAGGGGTGGAACTATGGCTACACCTTC
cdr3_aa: CASSSQGWNYGYTF

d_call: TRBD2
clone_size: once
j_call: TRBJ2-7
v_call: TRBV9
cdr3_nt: TGTGCCAGCAGCGTAGTTCCCGCGGGGGGGATAAACGAGCAGTACTTC
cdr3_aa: CASSVVPAGGINEQYF

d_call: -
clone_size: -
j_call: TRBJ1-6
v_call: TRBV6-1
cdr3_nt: TGTGCCAGCAGTGCTTTAAGGGAGCGCTCCTATAATTCACCCCTCCACTTT
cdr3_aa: CASSALRERSYNSPLHF

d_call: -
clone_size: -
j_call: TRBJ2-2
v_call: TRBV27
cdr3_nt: TGTGCCAGCCGCTCGACAGCTTCCACCGGGGAGCTGTTTTTT
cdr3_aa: CASRSTASTGELFF

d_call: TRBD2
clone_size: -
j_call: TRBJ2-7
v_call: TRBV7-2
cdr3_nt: TGTGCCAGCAGTGGACTAGCGGGGGGCTACGAGCAGTACTTC
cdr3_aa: CASSGLAGGYEQYF

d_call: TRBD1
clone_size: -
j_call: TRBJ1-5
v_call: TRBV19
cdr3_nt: TGTGCCAGTAGTATGTGGACAGGGAACACTCAGCCCCAGCATTTT
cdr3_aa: CASSMWTGNTQPQHF

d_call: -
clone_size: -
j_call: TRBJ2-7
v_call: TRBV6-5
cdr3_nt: TGTGCCAGCAGTTTTGGACAGTCACCGTCCTACGAGCAGTACTTC
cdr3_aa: CASSFGQSPSYEQYF

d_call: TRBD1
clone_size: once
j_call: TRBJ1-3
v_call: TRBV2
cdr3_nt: TGTGCCAGCATTGACAGGGGACTAAGCTCTGGAAACACCATATATTTT
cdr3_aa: CASIDRGLSSGNTIYF

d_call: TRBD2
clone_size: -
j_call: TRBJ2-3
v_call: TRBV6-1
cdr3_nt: TGTGCCAGCAGTGATATAGCGGGGGTCACAGATACGCAGTATTTT
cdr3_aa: CASSDIAGVTDTQYF

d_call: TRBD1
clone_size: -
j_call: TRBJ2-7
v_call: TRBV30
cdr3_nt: TGTGCCTGGAGTTTCCCGGGACAGAGCCTCTCCGAGCAGTACTTC
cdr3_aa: CAWSFPGQSLSEQYF

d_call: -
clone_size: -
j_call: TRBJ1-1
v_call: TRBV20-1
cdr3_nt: TGCAGAGCCAGGGTGGTAGGTGAAGCTTTCTTT
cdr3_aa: CRARVVGEAFF

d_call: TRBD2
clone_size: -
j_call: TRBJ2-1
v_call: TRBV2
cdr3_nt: TGTGCCACCTCACGGGCAGCGGGGGGCCACAATGAGCAGTTCTTC
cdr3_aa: CATSRAAGGHNEQFF

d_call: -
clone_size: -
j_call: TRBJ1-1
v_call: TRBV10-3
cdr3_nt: TGTGCCATCAGTTCGTCCCCAGGAACTGAAGCTTTCTTT
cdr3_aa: CAISSSPGTEAFF

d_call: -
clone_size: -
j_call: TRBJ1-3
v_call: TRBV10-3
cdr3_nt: TGTGCCTTCGGACGGGACTCTGGAAACACCATATATTTT
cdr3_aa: CAFGRDSGNTIYF

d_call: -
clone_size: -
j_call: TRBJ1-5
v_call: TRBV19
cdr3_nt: TGTGCCAGTAGTAGACAGAATAGCAATCAGCCCCAGCATTTT
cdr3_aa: CASSRQNSNQPQHF

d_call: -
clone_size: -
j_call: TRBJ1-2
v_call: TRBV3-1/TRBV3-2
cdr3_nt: TGTGCCAGCAGCCAAGATGCAGGGATTGATGGCTACACCTTC
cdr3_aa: CASSQDAGIDGYTF

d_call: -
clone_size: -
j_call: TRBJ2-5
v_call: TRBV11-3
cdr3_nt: TGTGCCAGCAGCTTAAGAGGGGCAGGGGCGTACCAAGAGACCCAGTACTTC
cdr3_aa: CASSLRGAGAYQETQYF

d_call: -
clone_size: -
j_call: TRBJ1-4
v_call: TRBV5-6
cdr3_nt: TGTGCCAGCAGCTTGGTCGGGAGGGTTGAAAAACTGTTTTTT
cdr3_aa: CASSLVGRVEKLFF

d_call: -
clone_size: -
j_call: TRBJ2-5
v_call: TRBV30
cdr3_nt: TGTGCCTGGAGTGTTGCAGGGAAAGAGACCCAGTACTTC
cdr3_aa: CAWSVAGKETQYF

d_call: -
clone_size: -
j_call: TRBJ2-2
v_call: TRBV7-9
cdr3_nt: TGTGCCAGCAGCTTGACGGGCACCGGGGAGCTGTTTTTT
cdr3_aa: CASSLTGTGELFF

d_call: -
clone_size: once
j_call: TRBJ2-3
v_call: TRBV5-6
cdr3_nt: TGTGCCAGCAGCCCCGTAGGTAGGGGCGCTAGCACAGATACGCAGTATTTT
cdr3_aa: CASSPVGRGASTDTQYF

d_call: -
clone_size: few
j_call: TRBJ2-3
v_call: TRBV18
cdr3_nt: TGTGCCAGCTCACCTCCGAGTGTTCCAACAGATACGCAGTATTTT
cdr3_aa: CASSPPSVPTDTQYF

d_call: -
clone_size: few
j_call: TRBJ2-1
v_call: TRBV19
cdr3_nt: TGTGCCAGTAGTTCGGCAGGGATTCCCTACAATGAGCAGTTCTTC
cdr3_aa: CASSSAGIPYNEQFF

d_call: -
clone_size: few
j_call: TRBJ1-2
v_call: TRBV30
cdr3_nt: TGTGCCTGGAGTACAGGCCCCTATGGCTACACCTTC
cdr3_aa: CAWSTGPYGYTF

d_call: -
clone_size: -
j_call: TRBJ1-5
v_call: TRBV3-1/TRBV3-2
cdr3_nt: TGTGCCAGCAGCCAAGAACAGGGCCGCAATCAGCCCCAGCATTTT
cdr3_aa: CASSQEQGRNQPQHF

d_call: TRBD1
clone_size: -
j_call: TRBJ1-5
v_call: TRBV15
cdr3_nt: TGTGCCACCAGCCAAACCGGGACAGGGGGATTTTGGCAGCCCCAGCATTTT
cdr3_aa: CATSQTGTGGFWQPQHF

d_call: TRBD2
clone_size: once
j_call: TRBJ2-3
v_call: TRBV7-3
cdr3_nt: TGTGCCAGCAGGCTCACTAGCGGGGAAACAGATACGCAGTATTTT
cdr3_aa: CASRLTSGETDTQYF

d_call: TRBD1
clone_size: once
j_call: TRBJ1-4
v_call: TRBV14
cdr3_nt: TGTGCCAGCAGCCAAGTAGGACAGGCGTTTGAAAAACTGTTTTTT
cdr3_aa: CASSQVGQAFEKLFF

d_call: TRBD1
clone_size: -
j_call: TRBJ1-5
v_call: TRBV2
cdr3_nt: TGTGCCAGCAGTTTTACAGGGGGGATCAATCAGCCCCAGCATTTT
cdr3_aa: CASSFTGGINQPQHF

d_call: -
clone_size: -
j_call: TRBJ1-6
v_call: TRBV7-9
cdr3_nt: TGTGCCAGCAGCCTCTCCGCAGATTCACCCCTCCACTTT
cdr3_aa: CASSLSADSPLHF

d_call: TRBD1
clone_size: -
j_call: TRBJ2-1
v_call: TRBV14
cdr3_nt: TGTGCCAGCAGTTGGGACAGGAATGAGCAGTTCTTC
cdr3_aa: CASSWDRNEQFF

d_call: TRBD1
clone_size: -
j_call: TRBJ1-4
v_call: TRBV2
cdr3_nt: TGTGCCAGCGTGGGGGACAGTACCCTGGAAAAACTGTTTTTT
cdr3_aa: CASVGDSTLEKLFF